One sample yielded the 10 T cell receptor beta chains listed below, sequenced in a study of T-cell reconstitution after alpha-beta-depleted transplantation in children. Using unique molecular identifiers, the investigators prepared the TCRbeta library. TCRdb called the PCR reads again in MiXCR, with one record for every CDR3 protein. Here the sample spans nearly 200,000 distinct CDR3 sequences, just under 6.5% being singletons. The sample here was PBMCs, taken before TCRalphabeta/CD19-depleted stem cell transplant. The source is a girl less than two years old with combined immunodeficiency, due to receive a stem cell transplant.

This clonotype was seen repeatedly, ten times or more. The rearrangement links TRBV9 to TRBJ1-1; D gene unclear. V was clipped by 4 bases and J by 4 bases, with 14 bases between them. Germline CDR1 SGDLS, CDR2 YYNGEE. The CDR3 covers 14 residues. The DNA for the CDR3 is TGTGCCAGCAGCCGGAACCCGGGCTTCACTGAAGCTTTCTTT. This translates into CASSRNPGFTEAFF. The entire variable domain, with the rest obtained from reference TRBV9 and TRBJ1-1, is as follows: DSGVTQTPKHLITATGQRVTLRCSPRSGDLSVYWYQQSLDQGLQFLIQYYNGEERAKGNILERFSAQQFPDLHSELNLSSLELGDSALYFCASSRNPGFTEAFFGQGTRLTVV.

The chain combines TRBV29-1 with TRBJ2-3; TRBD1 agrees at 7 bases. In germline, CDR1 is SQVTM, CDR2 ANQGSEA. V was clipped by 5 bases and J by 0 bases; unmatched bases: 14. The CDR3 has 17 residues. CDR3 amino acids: CSVPSTGVTVSTDTQYF. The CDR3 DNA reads TGCAGCGTTCCCAGCACAGGGGTGACGGTTAGCACAGATACGCAGTATTTT.

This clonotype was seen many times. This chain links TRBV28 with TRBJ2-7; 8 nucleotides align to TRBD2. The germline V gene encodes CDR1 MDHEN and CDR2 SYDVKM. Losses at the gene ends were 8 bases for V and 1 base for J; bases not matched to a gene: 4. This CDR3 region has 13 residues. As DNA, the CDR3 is TGTGCCAGCGAGCGGGAGCAATCCTACGAGCAGTACTTC. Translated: CASEREQSYEQYF.

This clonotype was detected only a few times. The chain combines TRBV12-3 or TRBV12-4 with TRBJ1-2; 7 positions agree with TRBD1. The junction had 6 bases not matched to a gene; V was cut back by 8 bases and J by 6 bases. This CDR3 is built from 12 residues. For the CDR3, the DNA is TGTGCCAGCTTTCAGGGGGGTCATGGCTACACCTTC. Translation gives CASFQGGHGYTF.

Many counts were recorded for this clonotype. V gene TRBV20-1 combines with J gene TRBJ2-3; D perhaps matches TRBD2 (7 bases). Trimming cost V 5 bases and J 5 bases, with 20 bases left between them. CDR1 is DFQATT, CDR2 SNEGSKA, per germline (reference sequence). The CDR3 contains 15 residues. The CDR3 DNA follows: TGCAGTGCTCCCCCCTTGAGGGGGGGCGAAGATACGCAGTATTTT. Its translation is CSAPPLRGGEDTQYF.

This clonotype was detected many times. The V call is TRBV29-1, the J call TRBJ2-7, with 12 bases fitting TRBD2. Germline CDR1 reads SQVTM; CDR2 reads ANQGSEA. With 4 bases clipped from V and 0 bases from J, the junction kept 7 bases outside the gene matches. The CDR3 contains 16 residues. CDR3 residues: CSVVGTSGRYSYEQYF. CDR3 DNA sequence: TGCAGCGTTGTGGGGACTAGCGGGCGATACTCCTACGAGCAGTACTTC.

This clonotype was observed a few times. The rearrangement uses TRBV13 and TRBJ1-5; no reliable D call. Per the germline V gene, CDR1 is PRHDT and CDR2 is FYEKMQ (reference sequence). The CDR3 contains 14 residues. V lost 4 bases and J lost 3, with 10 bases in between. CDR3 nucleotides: TGTGCCAGCAGCTCGAGCGACCACAATCAGCCCCAGCATTTT. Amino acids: CASSSSDHNQPQHF.

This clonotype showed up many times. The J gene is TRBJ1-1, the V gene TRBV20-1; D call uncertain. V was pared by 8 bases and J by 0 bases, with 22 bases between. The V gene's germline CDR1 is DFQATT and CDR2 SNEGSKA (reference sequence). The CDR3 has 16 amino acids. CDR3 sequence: CSIFKFASLLNTEAFF. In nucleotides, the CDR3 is TGCAGTATCTTCAAATTCGCCAGCCTACTGAACACTGAAGCTTTCTTT.

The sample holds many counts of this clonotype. This CDR3 is CASSLNPQGTNTGTEAFF. The CDR3 bases are TGTGCCAGCAGCTTAAACCCTCAGGGAACCAATACGGGCACTGAAGCTTTCTTT. The J gene is TRBJ1-1, the V gene TRBV7-6; a weak D match, TRBD1 (5 bases). CDR1 is SGHVS and CDR2 is FNYEAQ in the germline V gene. This CDR3 contains 18 residues. The V end lost 2 bases, the J end lost 4 bases, and 23 bases lay between the germline ends.

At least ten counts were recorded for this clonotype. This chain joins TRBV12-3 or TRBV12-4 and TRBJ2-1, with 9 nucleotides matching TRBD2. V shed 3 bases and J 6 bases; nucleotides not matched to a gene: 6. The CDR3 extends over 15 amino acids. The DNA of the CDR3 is TGTGCCAGCAGTTTGCCGTTAGCGGGGGTCAATGAGCAGTTCTTC. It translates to CASSLPLAGVNEQFF.